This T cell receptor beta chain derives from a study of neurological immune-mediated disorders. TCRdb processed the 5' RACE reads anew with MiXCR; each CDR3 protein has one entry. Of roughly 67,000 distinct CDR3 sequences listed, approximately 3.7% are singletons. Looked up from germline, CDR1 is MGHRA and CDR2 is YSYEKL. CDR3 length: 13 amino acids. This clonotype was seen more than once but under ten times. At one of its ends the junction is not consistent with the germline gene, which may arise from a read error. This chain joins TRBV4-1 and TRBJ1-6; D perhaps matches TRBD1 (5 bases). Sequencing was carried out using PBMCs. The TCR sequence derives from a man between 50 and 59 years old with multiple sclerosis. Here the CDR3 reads CASSQVIREPLNF. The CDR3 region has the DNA TGCGCCAGCAGCCAAGTTATCAGGGAACCCCTCAACTTT.